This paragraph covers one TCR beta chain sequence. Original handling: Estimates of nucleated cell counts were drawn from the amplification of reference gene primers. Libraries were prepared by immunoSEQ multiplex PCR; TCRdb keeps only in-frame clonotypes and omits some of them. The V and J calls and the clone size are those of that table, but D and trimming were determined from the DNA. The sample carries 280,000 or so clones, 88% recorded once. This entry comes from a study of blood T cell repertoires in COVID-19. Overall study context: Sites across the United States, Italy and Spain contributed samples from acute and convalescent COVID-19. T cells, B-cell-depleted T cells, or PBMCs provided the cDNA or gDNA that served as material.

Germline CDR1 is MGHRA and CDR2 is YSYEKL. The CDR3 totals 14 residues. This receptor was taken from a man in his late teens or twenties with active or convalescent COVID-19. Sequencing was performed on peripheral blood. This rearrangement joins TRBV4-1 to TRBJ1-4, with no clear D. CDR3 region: CATRRAGQSEKLFF. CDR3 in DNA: TGCGCGACCAGACGAGCAGGTCAATCTGAAAAACTGTTTTTT.